This T cell receptor beta chain came from a study of T cells in women clearing cervical HPV infection. Overall study results and limits: Effector/memory and HPV-specific T cells were not isolated, and association timing is unknown.

For this clone: Its antigen is undetermined. From the germline J gene comes the end of the CDR3, since the read stops 3 residues before it.

The repertoire was sequenced with immunoSEQ multiplex PCR; TCRdb's copy has only in-frame clones and lacks some. This table lists over 45,000 clones. Cervical HPV DNA detected by MY09/MY11 PCR, typed by dot-blot. Germline loops: CDR1 SGHDT, CDR2 YYEEEE. The trim removed 4 bases at V and 4 bases at J, leaving 5 bases unmatched. This CDR3 has 14 residues. What was sequenced was blood buffy coat. This chain uses TRBV5-6 with TRBJ2-7, with TRBD1 matching over 10 bases. This TCR derives from a woman aged 18-69 years with a cervical HPV16 infection that either progressed to CIN3+ or cleared (not recorded which). The CDR3 protein is CASSPDRGRYEQYF. The sequenced part of the CDR3 DNA is TGTGCCAGCAGCCCGGACAGGGGGAGATACGAG.